These T cell receptor beta chains were read from a single sample in a study of T cells in localized non-small cell lung cancer. Sequenced by immunoSEQ multiplex PCR; TCRdb stores in-frame clones only, minus some. The sample consists of 35,000 or so clones, around nine tenths of them appearing once. The sequencing used peripheral blood, collected before any cancer treatment. These receptors all come from a woman between 35 and 75 years old with stage I lung adenocarcinoma. CDR3s include the opening cysteine and the closing phenylalanine or tryptophan. A D gene is named only where the DNA matches it firmly. A clone size is listed for some rows: how often the clone was seen (once, few, many), or a class if it is expanded.

j_gene: TRBJ1-2
abundance: NA
d_gene: TRBD1
v_gene: TRBV29-1
CDR3nt: TGCAGCGTTGAACTGGACAGGGACTACACCTTC
CDR3aa: CSVELDRDYTF

j_gene: TRBJ1-1
abundance: NA
d_gene: NA
v_gene: TRBV2
CDR3nt: TGTGCCAGCAGGGCGGAAGGGCTCACTGAAGCTTTCTTT
CDR3aa: CASRAEGLTEAFF

j_gene: TRBJ2-6
abundance: NA
d_gene: NA
v_gene: TRBV5-1
CDR3nt: TGCGCCAGCAGCTTGCGGTCTGGGGCCAACGTCCTGACTTTC
CDR3aa: CASSLRSGANVLTF

j_gene: TRBJ2-2
abundance: NA
d_gene: NA
v_gene: TRBV15
CDR3nt: TGTGCCACCCGGCCCGGAGGCTCGAACACCGGGGAGCTGTTTTTT
CDR3aa: CATRPGGSNTGELFF

j_gene: TRBJ2-4
abundance: once
d_gene: NA
v_gene: TRBV27
CDR3nt: TGTGCCAGCAGTCCCCGGGCGGGGTCTATAGCCAAAAACATTCAGTACTTC
CDR3aa: CASSPRAGSIAKNIQYF

j_gene: TRBJ2-1
abundance: NA
d_gene: NA
v_gene: TRBV1
CDR3nt: TGCACCAGCAGCCAATTTAGAGGTTCCTACAATGAGCAGTTCTTC
CDR3aa: CTSSQFRGSYNEQFF

j_gene: TRBJ2-5
abundance: few
d_gene: NA
v_gene: TRBV7-3
CDR3nt: TGTGCCAGCAGCCCTAGTGGGGAGACCCAGTACTTC
CDR3aa: CASSPSGETQYF

j_gene: TRBJ2-3
abundance: NA
d_gene: NA
v_gene: TRBV5-1
CDR3nt: TGCGCCAGCAGCTTGGGTGGCGGGGCGGAGAATACGCAGTATTTT
CDR3aa: CASSLGGGAENTQYF

j_gene: TRBJ1-2
abundance: NA
d_gene: NA
v_gene: TRBV29-1
CDR3nt: TGCAGCGTTGCTGCCGGGACATTTGGAGGCTACACCTTC
CDR3aa: CSVAAGTFGGYTF

j_gene: TRBJ1-5
abundance: NA
d_gene: NA
v_gene: TRBV29-1
CDR3nt: TGCAGCGTTGGGGTTTCAGGGAATAGCAATCAGCCCCAGCATTTT
CDR3aa: CSVGVSGNSNQPQHF

j_gene: TRBJ2-3
abundance: NA
d_gene: NA
v_gene: TRBV9
CDR3nt: TGTGCCAGCAGCGTTTTTGGCACAGATACGCAGTATTTT
CDR3aa: CASSVFGTDTQYF

j_gene: TRBJ2-2
abundance: NA
d_gene: NA
v_gene: TRBV6-1
CDR3nt: TGTGCCAGCAGTGTGGAGAGGACGGGCACCGGGGAGCTGTTTTTT
CDR3aa: CASSVERTGTGELFF

j_gene: TRBJ2-1
abundance: once
d_gene: TRBD2
v_gene: TRBV19
CDR3nt: TGTGCCAGTAGTCCCCGGTCTAGCGGGCTTACCTACAATGAGCAGTTCTTC
CDR3aa: CASSPRSSGLTYNEQFF

j_gene: TRBJ2-3
abundance: NA
d_gene: TRBD1
v_gene: TRBV6-1
CDR3nt: TGTGCCAGCAACGACAGGGGGCTGGATACGCAGTATTTT
CDR3aa: CASNDRGLDTQYF

j_gene: TRBJ1-4
abundance: NA
d_gene: TRBD1
v_gene: TRBV6-6
CDR3nt: TGTGCCAGCAGTTACTCGACAGGGTTATATGAAAAACTGTTTTTT
CDR3aa: CASSYSTGLYEKLFF

j_gene: TRBJ1-4
abundance: NA
d_gene: NA
v_gene: TRBV30
CDR3nt: TGTGCCTGGAGTTATGGGGCGGTGGAGGGGGAAAAACTGTTTTTT
CDR3aa: CAWSYGAVEGEKLFF

j_gene: TRBJ2-5
abundance: NA
d_gene: TRBD2
v_gene: TRBV2
CDR3nt: TGTGCCAGCAGTGGAGGGAGACTAGCGGGAGGGCGAGAGACCCAGTACTTC
CDR3aa: CASSGGRLAGGRETQYF

j_gene: TRBJ2-3
abundance: NA
d_gene: NA
v_gene: TRBV9
CDR3nt: TGTGCCAGCAGCGTAGGGGCTATCGCTAGCACAGATACGCAGTATTTT
CDR3aa: CASSVGAIASTDTQYF

j_gene: TRBJ2-7
abundance: NA
d_gene: NA
v_gene: TRBV6-1
CDR3nt: TGTGCCAGCAGGAGACTAGGGGCCTACGAGCAGTACTTC
CDR3aa: CASRRLGAYEQYF

j_gene: TRBJ2-7
abundance: NA
d_gene: NA
v_gene: TRBV18
CDR3nt: TGTGCCAGCTCACCACCGGCCACGGACTCCTACGAGCAGTACTTC
CDR3aa: CASSPPATDSYEQYF

j_gene: TRBJ2-2
abundance: NA
d_gene: NA
v_gene: TRBV18
CDR3nt: TGTGCCAGCTCACTGTCGCAGACCCAAGGGGACACCGGGGAGCTGTTTTTT
CDR3aa: CASSLSQTQGDTGELFF

j_gene: TRBJ2-7
abundance: NA
d_gene: TRBD2
v_gene: TRBV28
CDR3nt: TGTGCCAGCAGATTTAAAGGGACTAGGACTTTC
CDR3aa: CASRFKGTRTF

j_gene: TRBJ2-6
abundance: NA
d_gene: NA
v_gene: TRBV19
CDR3nt: TGTGCCAGTAGTCCCCTTCCGGGGGGCGCTGGGGCCAACGTCCTGACTTTC
CDR3aa: CASSPLPGGAGANVLTF

j_gene: TRBJ2-7
abundance: NA
d_gene: NA
v_gene: TRBV18
CDR3nt: TGTGCCAGCTCACCTAACTCAGGCTCCTCGCGGGAGCAGTACTTC
CDR3aa: CASSPNSGSSREQYF

j_gene: TRBJ2-5
abundance: NA
d_gene: TRBD1
v_gene: TRBV27
CDR3nt: TGTGCCAGCAGTTCGACAGGGGAAGAGACCCAGTACTTC
CDR3aa: CASSSTGEETQYF

j_gene: TRBJ2-7
abundance: NA
d_gene: TRBD2
v_gene: TRBV5-5
CDR3nt: TGTGCCAGCAGCCCAGGACTAGGTTACTCCTACGAGCAGTACTTC
CDR3aa: CASSPGLGYSYEQYF

j_gene: TRBJ2-1
abundance: NA
d_gene: TRBD2
v_gene: TRBV28
CDR3nt: TGTGCCAGCAGTTTATACCCCACTAGCGGGAGTGGCGATGAGCAGTTCTTC
CDR3aa: CASSLYPTSGSGDEQFF

j_gene: TRBJ2-7
abundance: NA
d_gene: NA
v_gene: TRBV28
CDR3nt: TGTGCCAGCAGTTTGGGCAGTCTCTCCTACGAGCAGTACTTC
CDR3aa: CASSLGSLSYEQYF

j_gene: TRBJ1-1
abundance: NA
d_gene: TRBD1
v_gene: TRBV2
CDR3nt: TGTGCCAGCAGTTCCACAACAGGGGAGCCGCGCACTGAAGCTTTCTTT
CDR3aa: CASSSTTGEPRTEAFF

j_gene: TRBJ2-5
abundance: NA
d_gene: TRBD2
v_gene: TRBV30
CDR3nt: TGTGCCTGGACGGGGGGGGCCCAAGAGACCCAGTACTTC
CDR3aa: CAWTGGAQETQYF

j_gene: TRBJ1-2
abundance: NA
d_gene: TRBD1
v_gene: TRBV9
CDR3nt: TGTGCCAGCAGCGTAGAGGGAAGGGGGACAGGGAATGGCTACACCTTC
CDR3aa: CASSVEGRGTGNGYTF

j_gene: TRBJ2-3
abundance: NA
d_gene: TRBD1
v_gene: TRBV29-1
CDR3nt: TGCAGCGCCGGACAGGGGAGGGCCGTCACAGATACGCAGTATTTT
CDR3aa: CSAGQGRAVTDTQYF

j_gene: TRBJ1-1
abundance: NA
d_gene: NA
v_gene: TRBV11-2
CDR3nt: TGTGCCAGCAGCTTGGGGATGGGAGGCACTGAAGCTTTCTTT
CDR3aa: CASSLGMGGTEAFF